The subject of this entry is one TCR beta chain. The sample belongs to a study of T cells in tuberculosis. Whole-study findings and limits: Low-affinity CD1B-GMM tetramer-binding T cells may have been missed.

Germline loops: CDR1 GTSNPN, CDR2 SVGIG (reference sequence). The CDR3 contains 14 residues. V shed 3 bases and J 8 bases; nucleotides not matched to a gene: 7. After thawing and overnight rest, PBMC were stained with GMM-loaded CD1B tetramer, viability dye and anti-CD3 for sorting. CD1B tetramers were loaded with Rhodococcus equi-derived C32 glucose monomycolate. Tetramer-sorted PBMC had been CD14 monocyte-depleted before freezing. The assay was immunoSEQ multiplex PCR, and TCRdb's table has in-frame clones only and misses some. The sample records approximately 60,000 clones, 81% being singletons. The receptor was isolated from an adult woman with latent tuberculosis. V gene TRBV30 combines with J gene TRBJ2-3; 11 bases line up with TRBD2. Sequenced input: CD1b-GMM tetramer-negative cells sorted from PBMCs. For the CDR3, the DNA is TGTGCCTGGAGGATAGCGGGGGGGCCTGGTACGCAGTATTTT. Protein: CAWRIAGGPGTQYF.